This TCR beta chain came from a study of patients and donors after allogeneic stem cell transplantation. TCRdb passed the RT-PCR reads through MiXCR, listing each CDR3 protein once. The table lists approximately 7,600 distinct CDR3 sequences, around 10% of them singletons. This CDR3 is built from 16 residues. V lost 0 bases and J 1 base, leaving 10 bases between the germline ends. Looked up from germline, CDR1 is MNHNS and CDR2 is SASEGT. This clonotype was observed a few times. The V gene is TRBV6-1, the J gene TRBJ2-4, with D uncertain. Specimen: blood, either unsorted or a sorted T cell fraction (not recorded which). This TCR derives from a human donor who was either an allogeneic HSCT recipient or a stem cell or donor lymphocyte infusion donor (not recorded which). It is not recorded whose cells these are; they may come from a transplant donor. CDR3 nucleotides: TGTGCCAGCAGTGAAGCATGGGGTTTCGCCAAAAACATTCAGTACTTC. Its protein product is CASSEAWGFAKNIQYF.